The next 14 T cell receptor beta chains were all read from a single sample in a study of CD8 T cells in ankylosing spondylitis. TCRdb ran MiXCR on the 5' RACE reads and lists one entry per CDR3 protein. The data show over 100,000 distinct CDR3 sequences, approximately 10% seen once. The sequencing sample was made of blood, either unsorted or a sorted T cell fraction (not recorded which). These receptor sequences come from a female donor with ankylosing spondylitis or in good health (not recorded which).

This clonotype was observed many times. The J gene is TRBJ1-4, the V gene TRBV7-8, with 11 bases that match TRBD1. The CDR3 consists of 15 residues. Germline CDR1 and CDR2: SGHVS and FQNEAQ. The junction had 6 bases not matched to a gene; V was cut back by 5 bases and J by 7 bases. The DNA of the CDR3 is TGTGCCAGCAGCCCCTGGACAGGGGGCGCTGAAAAACTGTTTTTT. Translating gives CASSPWTGGAEKLFF.

This clonotype was counted at least ten times. This rearrangement joins TRBV11-1 to TRBJ2-7, with a weak D call TRBD1 (6 bases). The CDR3 is 16 amino acids. Germline-derived CDR1 and CDR2 are SGHAT and FQDESV (reference sequence). V was shortened by 0 bases and J by 3 bases, with 15 bases between the two germline ends. The CDR3 sequence: CASSLALGARIYEQYF. Written as DNA, the CDR3 is TGTGCCAGCAGCTTAGCCCTGGGGGCGCGGATCTACGAGCAGTACTTC.

This clonotype was counted at least ten times. The chain is built from TRBV11-2 and TRBJ1-2; no definite D call. Trimming took 1 base from V and 3 from J, leaving 15 bases between them. The CDR3 has 16 amino acids. The germline V gene encodes CDR1 SGHAT and CDR2 FQNNGV. This CDR3 is CASSLVMSGSDYGYTF. CDR3 DNA sequence: TGTGCCAGCAGCTTAGTAATGTCAGGAAGCGACTATGGCTACACCTTC.

Regarding this clonotype: A much larger clone lies one base from this, so it may be a read error. This rearrangement joins TRBV5-1 to TRBJ2-3; 9 bases match TRBD2. Germline V gene data show CDR1 as SGHRS and CDR2 as YFSETQ. V was clipped by 5 bases and J by 6 bases; unmatched bases: 10. The CDR3 is made up of 15 amino acids. The CDR3 coding sequence is TGCGCCAGCAGGGGGACTAGCAGGATTTCGGATACGCAGTATTTT. It is translated as CASRGTSRISDTQYF.

This clonotype was counted at least ten times. This chain connects TRBV29-1 to TRBJ1-1; D unresolved. The V end lost 7 bases, the J end lost 2 bases, and 17 bases lay between the germline ends. CDR1 and CDR2 from the germline V gene are SQVTM and ANQGSEA. The CDR3 loop spans 14 amino acids. In DNA form, the CDR3 reads TGCAGCGCCTTAACCCAGATCTTTAACACTGAAGCTTTCTTT. Translated: CSALTQIFNTEAFF.

This clonotype has ten or more counts. This sequence joins TRBV5-1 and TRBJ2-4, with unresolved D. This CDR3 spans 14 amino acids. Germline CDR1 SGHRS, CDR2 YFSETQ. Trimming stripped 0 bases from V and 2 bases from J, with 6 bases between. DNA for the CDR3: TGCGCCAGCAGCTTGGATATCACCAAAAACATTCAGTACTTC. This translates into CASSLDITKNIQYF.

In its sample, this clonotype was seen a few times. CDR3 region: CASSQRQGLKYF. CDR3 bases: TGTGCCAGCAGCCAACGCCAGGGTTTGAAGTACTTC. The V and J genes are TRBV3-1 and TRBJ2-7; D might be TRBD1 (5 bases). V shed 2 bases and J shed 11 bases, with 13 bases lying between them. The germline gives CDR1 LGHDT, CDR2 YNNKEL (reference sequence). The length of the CDR3 is 12 residues.

The gene calls are TRBV5-1 and TRBJ2-1; 8 bases match TRBD2. The CDR3 extends over 14 amino acids. Trimming removed 6 bases from V and 6 bases from J; junction bases left unmatched: 8. CDR1 and CDR2 (germline): SGHRS, YFSETQ. Written as DNA, the CDR3 is TGCGCCAGCACGGCGGGAGGTCTCGGCAATGAGCAGTTCTTC. Its protein is CASTAGGLGNEQFF.

This clonotype was recorded once. The chain links TRBV2 to TRBJ2-5; unclear D gene. Trimming cost V 3 bases and J 3 bases, with 11 bases left between them. The V gene's germline CDR1 is SNHLY and CDR2 FYNNEI. The CDR3 is made up of 14 amino acids. CDR3 sequence: CASSDRVGKETQYF. The CDR3 coding sequence is TGTGCCAGCAGTGATCGGGTTGGAAAAGAGACCCAGTACTTC.

This clonotype was seen a single time. This may be a read error: a much more frequent sequence differs by one nucleotide. The chain couples TRBV12-3 or TRBV12-4 to TRBJ2-1; tentative D call: TRBD1 (5 bases). This CDR3 comprises 16 residues. The V end was cut by 3 bases, the J end by 9 bases, with 21 bases between. Written as DNA, the CDR3 is TGTGCCAGCAGTTTTTTGGGGCCACCTAGGGAAAGTGAGCAGTTCTTC. Its translation: CASSFLGPPRESEQFF.

This clonotype was recorded at least ten times. J is TRBJ2-2 and V is TRBV5-1, with D unclear. The ends were cut back, 3 bases at V and 1 base at J, with 19 bases in the middle. Germline lookup yields CDR1 SGHRS and CDR2 YFSETQ. The CDR3 is 18 residues long. CDR3 in amino acids: CASSSRDWRNLNTGELFF. CDR3 DNA sequence: TGCGCCAGCAGCTCGCGTGACTGGCGGAATTTGAACACCGGGGAGCTGTTTTTT. The variable domain in full, completed from reference TRBV5-1 and TRBJ2-2, reads KAGVTQTPRYLIKTRGQQVTLSCSPISGHRSVSWYQQTPGQGLQFLFEYFSETQRNKGNFPGRFSGRQFSNSRSEMNVSTLELGDSALYLCASSSRDWRNLNTGELFFGEGSRLTVL.

This clonotype was counted at least ten times. The J gene is TRBJ1-1, the V gene TRBV14; D not resolved. Per the germline V gene, CDR1 is SGHDN and CDR2 is FVKESK. The CDR3 spans 15 residues. V was clipped by 3 bases and J by 1 base, with 12 bases between them. This CDR3 reads CASSHPQTGNTEAFF. CDR3 nucleotides: TGTGCCAGCAGCCATCCTCAAACGGGGAACACTGAAGCTTTCTTT.

This clonotype was detected only a few times. The chain uses TRBV21-1 and TRBJ2-3; TRBD1 is taken as the D call from the table, unchecked against the DNA. TRBV21-1 is a recognized pseudogene. This CDR3 comprises 18 residues. CDR3 in DNA: TGTGCCAGCAGCAAAGCCCTGCCGCCTAGGGGGAGCACAGATACGCAGTATTTT. Its protein is CASSKALPPRGSTDTQYF.

There are many counts of this clonotype. The chain has TRBV5-5 and TRBJ1-2; the match to TRBD1 covers 8 bases. V trimming: 1 base; J trimming: 3 bases; junction bases outside the gene matches: 5. The CDR3 length is 15 residues. Germline CDR1 SGHKS, CDR2 YYEKEE (reference sequence). The CDR3 DNA reads TGTGCCAGCAGCTTGAGGGACAGGTTTTACTATGGCTACACCTTC. It encodes CASSLRDRFYYGYTF.